This TCR beta chain emerged from a study of siplizumab effects on memory and regulatory T cells. Study outcomes and limitations: Siplizumab cultures yielded proliferating Tregs whose suppressive function was not confirmed. Naive-or-memory phenotypes were unassignable for roughly 75-97% of proliferating CD4+ or CD8+ clones. The mapping of alloreactive clones to unstimulated subsets covered only a minor fraction of them. It seemed that naive T cells were more diverse than memory cells and were major contributors to the alloresponse.

Germline-derived CDR1 and CDR2 are SEHNR and FQNEAQ (reference sequence). The CDR3 is 14 residues long. V lost 7 bases to trimming and J lost 0 bases, with 10 bases between them. TCRdb's table, derived via immunoSEQ multiplex PCR, lists solely in-frame clones and lacks some. The sample has about 72,000 clones; 91% are singletons. Comment on this clone: Its antigen is unidentified.

The TCR was taken from a human donor in good health. V and J are TRBV7-9 and TRBJ1-5, with D tentatively TRBD1 (6 bases). The sample consisted of CD8+ T cells sorted from blood. The CDR3, as DNA: TGTGCCAGCACCCAGGGGAATAGCAATCAGCCCCAGCATTTT. Its protein product is CASTQGNSNQPQHF.